The present T cell receptor beta chain was sequenced within a study of T-cell memory formation after mild COVID-19. For the study at large: Clusters were largely donor specific.

In this sample, this clonotype turned up a few times. This CDR3 contains 14 residues. Trimming took off 2 bases at V and 10 bases at J, with 15 bases between the two ends. Germline loops: CDR1 LNHDA, CDR2 SQIVND (reference sequence). TCRdb called the 5' RACE reads again in MiXCR, with one record for every CDR3 protein. This table holds 410,000 or so distinct CDR3 sequences, more than 20% found once. J is TRBJ1-5 and V is TRBV19, with TRBD1 as a possible D gene (6 bases). The sequenced material came from PBMCs or a T cell subset sorted from them (not recorded which). This clonotype originated in an adult woman who had mild COVID-19 (a few samples of this study predate the infection). Cell type and time point are not known. CDR3 sequence: CASSIPGGGGPQHF. As DNA, the CDR3 is TGTGCCAGTAGTATACCGGGAGGGGGAGGTCCCCAGCATTTT.